These 6 T cell receptor beta chains share one sample of origin, sequenced in a study of cytomegalovirus exposure and HLA in healthy donors (dated by TCRdb to the late 2010s). Receptor libraries were prepared by the immunoSEQ multiplex PCR assay. For the multiplex PCR, a mixture combining 60 forward primers for TCR Vbeta segments and 13 reverse primers for TCR Jbeta segments was used. TCRdb took this table from immuneACCESS and kept in-frame rearrangements with V and J called. Such tables lack part of the clones; where checked against another copy, unresolved V genes explain under half of the gap, and the rest is unexplained. Counted in this sample were under 300,000 clones; about 86% of them appeared once. The ten largest clonotypes hold less than 8.5% of the sample. What was sequenced was PBMCs. These receptors originate from a woman aged 60 to 75 in good health and CMV-seropositive.

This clone was seen a few times. The CDR3 bases are TGTGCCTGGAGCGTTCAGTACACCGGGGAGCTGTTTTTT. This gives the protein CAWSVQYTGELFF. The rearrangement uses TRBV30 and TRBJ2-2, with D uncertain. Germline V lookup: CDR1 GTSNPN, CDR2 SVGIG (reference sequence). CDR3 length: 13 residues. Trimming stripped 3 bases from V and 3 bases from J, with 8 bases between.

The CDR3 loop is CASSPQDSYYGYTF. The CDR3 nucleotides are TGCGCCAGCAGCCCACAGGACAGCTACTATGGCTACACCTTC. V and J are TRBV4-1 and TRBJ1-2; D is perhaps TRBD1 (6 bases). The CDR3 loop spans 14 amino acids. From germline, CDR1 is MGHRA and CDR2 YSYEKL. The V and J ends lost 4 bases and 3 bases respectively, with 12 bases between them.

The chain couples TRBV7-3 to TRBJ2-2; TRBD1 is a possible D gene (6 bases). The V and J ends lost 8 bases and 2 bases respectively, with 12 bases between them. This CDR3 has 14 amino acids. Per the germline V gene, CDR1 is SGHTA and CDR2 is FQGTGA. The DNA of the CDR3 is TGTGCCAGCGGCTCCGGGACAAACACCGGGGAGCTGTTTTTT. Amino acid sequence: CASGSGTNTGELFF.

As regards this clone: Other nucleotide sequences from this sample produce the same CDR3. This chain uses TRBV7-9 with TRBJ2-3, with 7 positions matching TRBD2. CDR3 length: 15 amino acids. The germline gives CDR1 SEHNR, CDR2 FQNEAQ (reference sequence). J lost 1 base, V lost 1 base, and 2 bases had no gene match. The DNA for the CDR3 is TGTGCCAGCAGCTTAGGCCTAGCGGGCACAGATACGCAGTATTTT. This sequence encodes CASSLGLAGTDTQYF.

The chain carries TRBV19 and TRBJ1-4; the match to TRBD1 covers 9 bases. CDR3 length equals 15 residues. The germline V gene has CDR1 LNHDA and CDR2 SQIVND (reference sequence). The J segment lost 8 bases and the V segment lost 5 bases, leaving 9 bases of the junction unmatched. The CDR3 protein is CASSPPGQGVEKLFF. The CDR3 nucleotides read TGTGCCAGTAGTCCACCGGGACAGGGTGTCGAAAAACTGTTTTTT.

The chain recombines TRBV28 with TRBJ2-2, with 8 bases aligning to TRBD1. The CDR3 loop spans 17 amino acids. Germline values: CDR1 MDHEN, CDR2 SYDVKM. V lost 7 bases to trimming and J lost 1 base; unmatched junction nucleotides: 11. CDR3 bases: TGTGCCAGCATCTCCCTGACTGGGACAGGGAACACCGGGGAGCTGTTTTTT. This codes for CASISLTGTGNTGELFF.